Each of the 17 T cell receptor beta chains below was sequenced from the same sample in a study of T cell responses to AZD1222 COVID-19 vaccine. Repertoires were generated with immunoSEQ multiplex PCR, while TCRdb's copy carries only in-frame clones and drops some. The sample contains 100,000 to 130,000 clones, around 90% of which appear only once. The sample in question was peripheral blood, obtained 28 days after the second AZD1222 dose. These receptors came from an adult who received the AZD1222 COVID-19 vaccine.

This chain uses TRBV29-1 with TRBJ2-7; 7 bases fit TRBD1. The germline V gene has CDR1 SQVTM and CDR2 ANQGSEA. After removal of 4 bases from V and 3 bases from J, the junction contained 3 bases not matched to a gene. The CDR3 is 12 residues long. In DNA, the CDR3 is TGCAGCGTTGGCCGGGACAGCTACGAGCAGTACTTC. It codes for CSVGRDSYEQYF.

The genes are TRBV19 and TRBJ1-1, with D tentatively TRBD1 (5 bases). The V gene's germline CDR1 is LNHDA and CDR2 SQIVND (reference sequence). The CDR3 consists of 13 residues. The V and J ends lost 1 base and 7 bases respectively, with 10 bases between them. The CDR3 DNA follows: TGTGCCAGTAGTATAGTGACAGAGAGTGAAGCTTTCTTT. It translates to CASSIVTESEAFF.

This sequence joins TRBV19 and TRBJ2-5, with 9 bases fitting TRBD2. In germline, CDR1 is LNHDA, CDR2 SQIVND (reference sequence). CDR3 length: 16 amino acids. Unmatched junction bases numbered 7, after V lost 0 bases and J lost 5 bases. In nucleotides, the CDR3 is TGTGCCAGTAGTATAGATAGCGGGGGCTATCGGGAGACCCAGTACTTC. The encoded protein is CASSIDSGGYRETQYF.

This chain joins TRBV10-1 and TRBJ1-2; 9 positions agree with TRBD1. In germline, CDR1 is WNHNN, CDR2 SYGVQD (reference sequence). The CDR3 covers 13 residues. V shed 6 bases and J 3 bases; nucleotides not matched to a gene: 2. CDR3 loop: CASSRDRDYGYTF. The CDR3 nucleotides are TGCGCCAGCAGCCGGGACAGGGACTATGGCTACACCTTC.

The chain links TRBV7-9 to TRBJ1-2, with no clear D. The CDR3 runs to 12 residues. CDR1 is SEHNR, CDR2 FQNEAQ, per germline (reference sequence). The V gene lost 5 bases and the J gene lost 3 bases, with 7 bases spanning the gap. CDR3 sequence reads: CASSPRDYGYTF. DNA of the CDR3: TGTGCCAGCAGCCCAAGGGACTATGGCTACACCTTC.

V is TRBV2 and J is TRBJ2-7; D possibly corresponds to TRBD2 (5 bases). The CDR3 spans 14 residues. The V gene lost 9 bases and the J gene lost 3 bases, with 18 bases spanning the gap. Germline V gives CDR1 SNHLY, CDR2 FYNNEI. The CDR3 loop is CASISPEAHYEQYF. In nucleotides, the CDR3 is TGTGCCAGTATAAGTCCGGAGGCCCACTACGAGCAGTACTTC.

This clone was seen a single time. The CDR3 sequence: CASSYRGHEQYF. For the CDR3, the DNA is TGTGCCAGCAGTTACCGGGGCCACGAGCAGTACTTC. This sequence joins TRBV6-5 and TRBJ2-7; possibly TRBD1 or TRBD2 for D (5 bases each). The germline V gene encodes CDR1 MNHEY and CDR2 SVGAGI. CDR3 length: 12 amino acids. V lost 2 bases and J 5 bases, leaving 7 bases between the germline ends.

V and J are TRBV12-3 or TRBV12-4 and TRBJ1-1; the D gene is possibly TRBD1 (6 bases). The CDR3 is 12 residues long. V gave up 3 bases and J gave up 8 bases, with 10 bases separating them. CDR3 nucleotides: TGTGCCAGCAGTTTTGGGGGGCGGGAAGCTTTCTTT. Translation gives CASSFGGREAFF.

This chain connects TRBV5-1 to TRBJ1-2, with D unresolved. The CDR3 consists of 11 residues. The germline gives CDR1 SGHRS, CDR2 YFSETQ. The V gene lost 0 bases and the J gene lost 8 bases, with 5 bases spanning the gap. This CDR3 is CASSLEEGYTF. The CDR3 DNA reads as TGCGCCAGCAGCTTGGAAGAGGGCTACACCTTC.

The chain links TRBV6-5 to TRBJ1-6, with TRBD1 as a possible D gene (5 bases). V lost 5 bases to trimming and J lost 5 bases, with 13 bases between them. Germline-derived CDR1 and CDR2 are MNHEY and SVGAGI. The CDR3 sequence is 15 residues long. For the CDR3, the DNA is TGTGCCAGCAGTATCCAAGAGGGGAATAATTCACCCCTCCACTTT. This gives the protein CASSIQEGNNSPLHF.

The V gene is TRBV9, the J gene TRBJ2-1; TRBD2 might be the D (6 bases). The V end was cut by 3 bases, the J end by 16 bases, with 20 bases between. Germline V CDR1 and CDR2: SGDLS, YYNGEE. CDR3 length: 13 residues. The CDR3 DNA reads TGTGCCAGCAGCGACCCCGCGGGACTTCGGTATTTCTTC. Its protein product is CASSDPAGLRYFF.

The chain has TRBV24-1 and TRBJ1-6, with 9 bases that match TRBD1. CDR3 length: 13 residues. The trim removed 7 bases at V and 8 bases at J, leaving 2 bases unmatched. Germline V gives CDR1 KGHDR, CDR2 SFDVKD. The CDR3 sequence: CATRGQGDSPLHF. The CDR3 DNA reads TGTGCCACCAGGGGACAGGGAGATTCACCCCTCCACTTT.

V gene TRBV19 combines with J gene TRBJ2-3; 7 bases line up with TRBD1. V shed 9 bases and J 2 bases; nucleotides not matched to a gene: 14. In germline, CDR1 is LNHDA, CDR2 SQIVND (reference sequence). The CDR3 covers 16 residues. The CDR3: CASTGAALGHTDTQYF. CDR3 sequence (DNA): TGTGCCAGCACAGGGGCGGCCTTGGGGCACACAGATACGCAGTATTTT.

This rearrangement joins TRBV6-5 to TRBJ1-6; maybe TRBD1 (5 bases). Germline V lookup: CDR1 MNHEY, CDR2 SVGAGI. The CDR3 has 15 residues. V was trimmed by 0 bases and J by 7 bases, leaving 10 bases between them. In nucleotides, the CDR3 is TGTGCCAGCAGTTACTCTAGGGGTCAGAATTCACCCCTCCACTTT. Its protein is CASSYSRGQNSPLHF.

The gene calls are TRBV11-2 and TRBJ2-5; possibly TRBD2 for D (5 bases). The CDR3 is made up of 14 amino acids. Germline V gene data show CDR1 as SGHAT and CDR2 as FQNNGV. Trimming took off 4 bases at V and 0 bases at J, with 9 bases between the two ends. Here the CDR3 reads CASSSGDYQETQYF. The CDR3 DNA reads TGTGCCAGCAGCTCCGGGGATTACCAAGAGACCCAGTACTTC.

The chain employs TRBV12-3 or TRBV12-4 and TRBJ1-1; no firm D call. Trimming shortened V by 3 bases and J by 5 bases, and 7 bases separated the two germline ends. This CDR3 has 12 residues. CDR3 nucleotide sequence: TGTGCCAGCAGTTTCGGGGAAACTGAAGCTTTCTTT. Translated: CASSFGETEAFF.

The chain combines TRBV6-1 with TRBJ1-4, with D perhaps matching TRBD1 (6 bases). The germline CDR1 and CDR2 sequences are MNHNS and SASEGT. The germline V and J ends were trimmed by 0 bases and 7 bases, with 12 bases remaining between them. CDR3 length: 15 amino acids. The CDR3 DNA reads as TGTGCCAGCAGTGAAGCTGGGGGGGGCAGTGAAAAACTGTTTTTT. It codes for CASSEAGGGSEKLFF.